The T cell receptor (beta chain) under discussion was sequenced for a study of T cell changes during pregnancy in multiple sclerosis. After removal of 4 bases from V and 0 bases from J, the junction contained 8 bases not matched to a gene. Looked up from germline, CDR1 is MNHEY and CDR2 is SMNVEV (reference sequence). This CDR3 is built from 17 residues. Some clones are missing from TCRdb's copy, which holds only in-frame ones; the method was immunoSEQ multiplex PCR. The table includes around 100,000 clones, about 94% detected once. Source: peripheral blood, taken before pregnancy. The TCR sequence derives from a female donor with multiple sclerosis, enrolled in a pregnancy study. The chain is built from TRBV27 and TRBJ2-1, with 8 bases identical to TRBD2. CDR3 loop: CASSYISGKSSYNEQFF. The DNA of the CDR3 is TGTGCCAGCAGTTACATTAGCGGGAAGAGCTCCTACAATGAGCAGTTCTTC.